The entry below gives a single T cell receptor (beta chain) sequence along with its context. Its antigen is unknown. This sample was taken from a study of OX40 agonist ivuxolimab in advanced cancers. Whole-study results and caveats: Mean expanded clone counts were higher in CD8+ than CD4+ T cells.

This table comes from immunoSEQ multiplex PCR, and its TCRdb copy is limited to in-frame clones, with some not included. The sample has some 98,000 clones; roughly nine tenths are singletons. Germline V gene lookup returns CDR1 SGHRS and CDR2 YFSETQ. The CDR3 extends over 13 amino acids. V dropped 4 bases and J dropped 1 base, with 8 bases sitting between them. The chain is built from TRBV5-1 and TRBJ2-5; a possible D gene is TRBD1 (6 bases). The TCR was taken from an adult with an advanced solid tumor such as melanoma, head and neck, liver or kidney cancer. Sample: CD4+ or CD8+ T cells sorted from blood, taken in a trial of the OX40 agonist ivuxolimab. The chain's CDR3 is CASSTDSQETQYF. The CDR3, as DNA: TGCGCCAGCAGCACGGACAGCCAAGAGACCCAGTACTTC.